This TCR beta chain was observed in a study of CXCR3-negative and CXCR3-positive naive CD8 T cells. Whole-study results and caveats: CXCR3-positive naive cells had more hydrophobic TRB CDR3s than CXCR3-negative naive cells. Similarly elevated diversity marked both naive subsets, with memory CD8+ cells showing far lower diversity.

Details on this clonotype: Its cognate antigen is unknown.

Per the germline V gene, CDR1 is SGDLS and CDR2 is YYNGEE. The CDR3 spans 15 residues. The study made its TRB cDNA libraries by 5' RACE, adding UMI labels. TCRdb derives one entry per CDR3 protein from the 5' RACE reads, leaving out DNA. Its clone listing holds approximately 130,000 distinct CDR3 sequences. This sequence originates from a human donor in good health. Some clones in this sample may be carry-over from other donors' samples. V is TRBV9 and J is TRBJ1-1; with no DNA, the TCRdb D assignment of TRBD1 cannot be verified. Material: naive CXCR3+ CD8+ T cells from blood. Subset meaning: CD45RO-CCR7+CD27+CD95- naive CD8+ T cells expressing CXCR3 (TNR3+). The CDR3 loop is CASSPEGGPNTEAFF. Full variable domain (outside the CDR3, taken from reference TRBV9 and TRBJ1-1): DSGVTQTPKHLITATGQRVTLRCSPRSGDLSVYWYQQSLDQGLQFLIQYYNGEERAKGNILERFSAQQFPDLHSELNLSSLELGDSALYFCASSPEGGPNTEAFFGQGTRLTVV.